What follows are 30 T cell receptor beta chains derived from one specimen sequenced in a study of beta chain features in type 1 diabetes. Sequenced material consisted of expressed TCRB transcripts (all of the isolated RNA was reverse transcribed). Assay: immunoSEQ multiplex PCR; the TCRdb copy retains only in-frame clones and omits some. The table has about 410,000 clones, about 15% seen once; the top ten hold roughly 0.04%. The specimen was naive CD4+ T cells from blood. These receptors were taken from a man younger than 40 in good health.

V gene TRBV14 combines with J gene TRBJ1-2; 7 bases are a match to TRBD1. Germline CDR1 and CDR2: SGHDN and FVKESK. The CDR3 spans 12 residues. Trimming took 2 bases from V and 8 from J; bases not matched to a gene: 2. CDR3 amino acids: CASSQTGVGYTF. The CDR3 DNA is TGTGCCAGCAGCCAAACAGGGGTCGGCTACACCTTC.

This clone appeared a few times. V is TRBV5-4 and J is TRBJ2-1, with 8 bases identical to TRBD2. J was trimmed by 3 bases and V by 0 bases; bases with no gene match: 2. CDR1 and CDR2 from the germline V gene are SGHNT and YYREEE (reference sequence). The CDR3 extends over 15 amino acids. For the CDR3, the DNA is TGTGCCAGCAGCTTGGCCGGGACTAGCTACAATGAGCAGTTCTTC. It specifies CASSLAGTSYNEQFF.

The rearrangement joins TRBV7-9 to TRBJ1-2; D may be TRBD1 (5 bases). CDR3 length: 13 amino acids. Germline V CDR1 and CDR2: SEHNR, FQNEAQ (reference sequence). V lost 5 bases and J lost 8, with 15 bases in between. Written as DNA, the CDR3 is TGTGCCAGCAGCCAGGGAGCAACTGAAGGCTACACCTTC. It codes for CASSQGATEGYTF.

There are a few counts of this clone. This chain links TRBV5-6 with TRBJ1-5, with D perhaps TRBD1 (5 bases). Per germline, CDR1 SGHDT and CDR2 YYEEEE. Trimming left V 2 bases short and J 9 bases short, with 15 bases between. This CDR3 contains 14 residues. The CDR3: CASSLAGTFWPQHF. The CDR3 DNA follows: TGTGCCAGCAGCTTAGCGGGGACTTTTTGGCCCCAGCATTTT.

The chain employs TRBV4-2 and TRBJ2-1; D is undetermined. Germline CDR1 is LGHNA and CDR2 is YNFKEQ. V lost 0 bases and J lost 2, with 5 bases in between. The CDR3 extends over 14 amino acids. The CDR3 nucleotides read TGTGCCAGCAGCCAAGATGCCGCCTACAATGAGCAGTTCTTC. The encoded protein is CASSQDAAYNEQFF.

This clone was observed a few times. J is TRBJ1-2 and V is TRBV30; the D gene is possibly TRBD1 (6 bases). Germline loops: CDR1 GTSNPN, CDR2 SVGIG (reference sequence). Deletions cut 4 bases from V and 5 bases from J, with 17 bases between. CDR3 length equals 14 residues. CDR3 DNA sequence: TGTGCCTGGATTCCTCTGCGGGGGCCATATGGCTACACCTTC. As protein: CAWIPLRGPYGYTF. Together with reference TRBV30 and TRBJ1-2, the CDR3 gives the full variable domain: SQTIHQWPATLVQPVGSPLSLECTVEGTSNPNLYWYRQAAGRGLQLLFYSVGIGQISSEVPQNLSASRPQDRQFILSSKKLLLSDSGFYLCAWIPLRGPYGYTFGSGTRLTVV.

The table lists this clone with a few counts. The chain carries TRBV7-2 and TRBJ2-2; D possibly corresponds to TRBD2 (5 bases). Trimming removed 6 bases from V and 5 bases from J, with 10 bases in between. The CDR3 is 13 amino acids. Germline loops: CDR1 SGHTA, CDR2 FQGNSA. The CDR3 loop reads CASSRGVTGELFF. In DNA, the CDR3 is TGTGCCAGCAGTCGGGGAGTTACCGGGGAGCTGTTTTTT.

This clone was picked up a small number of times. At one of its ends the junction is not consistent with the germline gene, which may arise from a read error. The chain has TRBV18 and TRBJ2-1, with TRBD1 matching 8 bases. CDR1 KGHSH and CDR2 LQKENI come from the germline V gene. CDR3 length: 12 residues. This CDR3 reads CASSPQGQAPIF. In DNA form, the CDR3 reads TGTGCCAGCTCACCGCAGGGACAGGCTCCGATCTTC.

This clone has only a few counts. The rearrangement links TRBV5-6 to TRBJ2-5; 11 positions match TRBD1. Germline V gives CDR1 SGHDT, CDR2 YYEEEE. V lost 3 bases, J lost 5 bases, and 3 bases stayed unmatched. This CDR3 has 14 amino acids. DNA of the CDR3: TGTGCCAGCAGCTGGACAGGGGGCCGGGAGACCCAGTACTTC. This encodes CASSWTGGRETQYF.

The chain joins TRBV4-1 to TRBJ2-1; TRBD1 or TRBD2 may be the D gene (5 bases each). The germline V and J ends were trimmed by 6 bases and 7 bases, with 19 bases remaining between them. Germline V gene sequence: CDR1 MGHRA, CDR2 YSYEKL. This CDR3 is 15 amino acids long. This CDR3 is CASRLALVGENEQFF. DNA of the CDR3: TGCGCCAGCAGGCTCGCCTTGGTGGGGGAGAATGAGCAGTTCTTC.

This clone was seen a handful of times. CDR3 in DNA: TGTGCCAGCAGCGTAGAACGGGGTGAGCAGTATTTT. Protein product: CASSVERGEQYF. This chain joins TRBV9 and TRBJ2-3; D is perhaps TRBD2 (5 bases). V lost 0 bases to trimming and J lost 11 bases, with 10 bases between them. This CDR3 spans 12 amino acids. CDR1 and CDR2 from the germline V gene are SGDLS and YYNGEE.

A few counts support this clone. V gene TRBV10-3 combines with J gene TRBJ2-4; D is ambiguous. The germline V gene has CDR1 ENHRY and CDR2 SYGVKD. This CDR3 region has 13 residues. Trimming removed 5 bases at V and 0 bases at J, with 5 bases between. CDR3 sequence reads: CAISPEAKNIQYF. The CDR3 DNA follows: TGTGCCATCAGTCCGGAAGCCAAAAACATTCAGTACTTC.

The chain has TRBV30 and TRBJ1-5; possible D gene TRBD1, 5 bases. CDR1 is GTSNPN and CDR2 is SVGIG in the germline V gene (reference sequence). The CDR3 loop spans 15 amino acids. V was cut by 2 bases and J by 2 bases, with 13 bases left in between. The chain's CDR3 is CAWSPQGRGNQPQHF. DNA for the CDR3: TGTGCCTGGAGTCCCCAGGGTCGCGGCAATCAGCCCCAGCATTTT.

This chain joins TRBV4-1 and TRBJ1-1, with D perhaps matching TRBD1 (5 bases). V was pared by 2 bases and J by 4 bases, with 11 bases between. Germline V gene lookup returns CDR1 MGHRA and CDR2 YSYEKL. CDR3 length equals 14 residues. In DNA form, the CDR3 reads TGCGCCAGCAGCCAATGGGGCCGCAGCACTGAAGCTTTCTTT. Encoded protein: CASSQWGRSTEAFF.

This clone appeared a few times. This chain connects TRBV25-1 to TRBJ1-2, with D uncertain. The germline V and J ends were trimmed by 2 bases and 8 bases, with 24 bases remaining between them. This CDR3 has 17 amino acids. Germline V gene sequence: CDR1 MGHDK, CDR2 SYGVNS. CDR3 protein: CASSEIGPRSLDMGYTF. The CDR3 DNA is TGTGCCAGCAGTGAAATCGGACCTCGTTCGTTAGATATGGGCTACACCTTC.

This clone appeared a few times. CDR3 nucleotide sequence: TGCGCCAGCAGCTTTCAACCTGGGGCCAACGTCCTGACTTTC. Amino acid sequence: CASSFQPGANVLTF. The chain couples TRBV5-1 to TRBJ2-6, with D hard to call. The germline V gene has CDR1 SGHRS and CDR2 YFSETQ. This CDR3 is built from 14 residues. V lost 2 bases, J lost 2 bases, and 5 bases lay in between.

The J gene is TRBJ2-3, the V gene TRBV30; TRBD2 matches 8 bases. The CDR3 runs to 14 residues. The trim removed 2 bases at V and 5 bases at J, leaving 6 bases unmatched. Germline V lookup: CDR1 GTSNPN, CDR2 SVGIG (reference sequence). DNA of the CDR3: TGTGCCTGGAGTTTCAGCGGGAGAGTAGATACGCAGTATTTT. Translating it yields CAWSFSGRVDTQYF.

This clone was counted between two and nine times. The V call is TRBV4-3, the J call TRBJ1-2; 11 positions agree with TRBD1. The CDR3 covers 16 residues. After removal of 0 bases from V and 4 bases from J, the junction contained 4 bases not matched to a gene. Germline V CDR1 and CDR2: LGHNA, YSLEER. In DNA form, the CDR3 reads TGCGCCAGCAGCCAAGATCTGGGGACAGGGGGCTATGGCTACACCTTC. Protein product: CASSQDLGTGGYGYTF.

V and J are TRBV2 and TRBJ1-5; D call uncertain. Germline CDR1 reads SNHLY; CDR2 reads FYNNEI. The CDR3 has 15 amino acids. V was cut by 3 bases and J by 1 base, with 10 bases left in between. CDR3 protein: CASSEEGQSNQPQHF. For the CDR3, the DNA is TGTGCCAGCAGTGAGGAGGGTCAAAGCAATCAGCCCCAGCATTTT.

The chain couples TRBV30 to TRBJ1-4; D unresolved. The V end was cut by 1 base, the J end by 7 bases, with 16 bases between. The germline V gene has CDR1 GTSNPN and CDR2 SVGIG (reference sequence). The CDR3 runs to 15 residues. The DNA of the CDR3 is TGTGCCTGGAGTGGCGCTCTTAGGATGGGTGAAAAACTGTTTTTT. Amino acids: CAWSGALRMGEKLFF.

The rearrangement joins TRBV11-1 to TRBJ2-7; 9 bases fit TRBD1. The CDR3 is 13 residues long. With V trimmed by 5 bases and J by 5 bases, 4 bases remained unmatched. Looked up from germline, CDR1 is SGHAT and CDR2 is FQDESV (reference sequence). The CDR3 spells CASSPGTGNEQYV. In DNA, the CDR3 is TGTGCCAGCAGCCCCGGGACAGGGAACGAGCAGTACGTC.

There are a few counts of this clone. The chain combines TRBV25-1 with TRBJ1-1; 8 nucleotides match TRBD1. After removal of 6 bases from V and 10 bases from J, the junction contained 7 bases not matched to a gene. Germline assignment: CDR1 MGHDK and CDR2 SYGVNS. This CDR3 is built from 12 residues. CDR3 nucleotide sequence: TGTGCCAGCAGGGAAGGACAGGGTGGAGCTTTCTTT. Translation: CASREGQGGAFF.

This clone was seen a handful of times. The CDR3 protein is CASSSLAGVGDEQFF. In DNA, the CDR3 is TGTGCCAGCAGCTCTCTCGCGGGAGTTGGTGATGAGCAGTTCTTC. The chain joins TRBV7-2 to TRBJ2-1; 7 bases fit TRBD2. The V gene's germline CDR1 is SGHTA and CDR2 FQGNSA. The V and J ends lost 4 bases and 8 bases, in that order; junction bases with no gene match: 11. The CDR3 runs 15 residues.

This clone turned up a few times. CDR3 nucleotides: TGTGCCAGCAGTTCCGGACAGGGTGTGTACTATGGCTACACCTTC. Its translation: CASSSGQGVYYGYTF. V is TRBV27 and J is TRBJ1-2; 8 bases align to TRBD1. CDR1 is MNHEY and CDR2 is SMNVEV in the germline V gene (reference sequence). Trimming removed 4 bases from V and 3 bases from J; junction bases left unmatched: 7. CDR3 length: 15 amino acids.

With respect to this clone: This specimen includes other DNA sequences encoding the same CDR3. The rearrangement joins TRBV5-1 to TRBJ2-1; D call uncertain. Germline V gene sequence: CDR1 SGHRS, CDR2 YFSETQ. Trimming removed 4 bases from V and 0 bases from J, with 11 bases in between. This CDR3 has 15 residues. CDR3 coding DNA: TGCGCCAGCAGCCTAGACCAGAGCTCCTACAATGAGCAGTTCTTC. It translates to CASSLDQSSYNEQFF.

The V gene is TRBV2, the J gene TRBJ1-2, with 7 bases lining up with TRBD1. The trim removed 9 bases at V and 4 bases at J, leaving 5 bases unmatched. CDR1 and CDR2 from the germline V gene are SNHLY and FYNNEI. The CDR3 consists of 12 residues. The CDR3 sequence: CARRTGAYGYTF. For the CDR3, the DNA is TGTGCCAGAAGGACAGGCGCCTATGGCTACACCTTC.

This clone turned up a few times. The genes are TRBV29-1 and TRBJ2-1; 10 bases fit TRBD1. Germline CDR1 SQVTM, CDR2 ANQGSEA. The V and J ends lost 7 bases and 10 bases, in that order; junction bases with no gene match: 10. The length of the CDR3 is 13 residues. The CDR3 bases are TGCAGCGCACGACAGGGGGCCACCCCGGAGCAGTTCTTC. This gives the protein CSARQGATPEQFF.

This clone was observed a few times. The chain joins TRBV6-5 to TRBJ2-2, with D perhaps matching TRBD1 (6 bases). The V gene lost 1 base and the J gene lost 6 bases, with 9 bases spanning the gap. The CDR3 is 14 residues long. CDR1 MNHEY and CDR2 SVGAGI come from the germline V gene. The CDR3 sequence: CASSYWGRAGELFF. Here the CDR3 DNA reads TGTGCCAGCAGTTACTGGGGGCGCGCCGGGGAGCTGTTTTTT.

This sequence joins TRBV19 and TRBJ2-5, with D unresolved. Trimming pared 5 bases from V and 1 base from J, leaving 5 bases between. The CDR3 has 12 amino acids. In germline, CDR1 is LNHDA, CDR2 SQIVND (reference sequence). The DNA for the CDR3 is TGTGCCAGTAGTGGGTTCCAAGAGACCCAGTACTTC. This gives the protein CASSGFQETQYF.

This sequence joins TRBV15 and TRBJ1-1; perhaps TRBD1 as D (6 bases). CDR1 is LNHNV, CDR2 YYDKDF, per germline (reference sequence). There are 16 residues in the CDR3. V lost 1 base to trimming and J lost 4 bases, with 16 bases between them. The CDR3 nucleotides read TGTGCCACCAGCAGAGTACGGGGGCCTGGGGGCACTGAAGCTTTCTTT. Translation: CATSRVRGPGGTEAFF.